This T cell receptor (beta chain) was obtained from a study of blood T cells in healthy people across ages. Germline-derived CDR1 and CDR2 are DFQATT and SNEGSKA (reference sequence). Trimming removed 6 bases at V and 4 bases at J, with 15 bases between. This CDR3 contains 13 residues. Study-wide points: Nothing was known about donor CMV status, and this possibly confounded expanded clonotype changes. Naive and antigen-experienced cells could not be conclusively compared, given unsorted PBMCs. Observed TCR beta diversity per million T cells went down as age went up. This fall followed a roughly linear course with age.

Only a few counts were recorded for this clonotype. Its specificity is not known. A minimum of 5 micrograms of total RNA was extracted per sample. Primers used in a second PCR of about 7 to 12 cycles were a sample-barcoded 5' primer and a J-beta primer mix. TCRdb re-derived calls from the 5' RACE reads in MiXCR, one entry per CDR3 protein. This sample has 2 million or so distinct CDR3 sequences, with roughly 49% found just once. The J gene is TRBJ1-2, the V gene TRBV20-1, with TRBD1 as a possible D gene (5 bases). This sequence was found in a woman in her thirties or forties in good health. The sample was blood. The CDR3 loop reads CSALRTGGYGYTF. The CDR3 region has the DNA TGCAGTGCCTTACGAACGGGGGGCTATGGCTACACCTTC.